This T cell receptor beta chain emerged from a study of cytomegalovirus exposure and HLA in healthy donors (dated by TCRdb to about 2017). Study-wide context: An earlier analysis of roughly 500 of the donors reported 276 Gb of sequence data and 100 million to 130 million unique TCR beta sequences from 150 million to 200 million T cells. Class I and class II HLA loci were covered by the typing at four-digit resolution. Donor age, sex, ethnicity and CMV serostatus were compiled alongside the repertoire data. To study patterns of TCR occurrence, a later analysis re-analyzed previously published TCR beta repertoires from 650 to 750 donors and added high-resolution HLA genotyping. To predict cytomegalovirus infection status, the study brought together high-throughput TCR immunosequencing, statistical association of individual TCRs with disease status, and machine learning. Typing coverage varied by locus: about 629-630 donors for A, B, C, DRB1 and DQB1; more than 500 for DQA1; around 570 for DPA1; 400 to 480 for DPB1. In a later genetic analysis, genome-wide SNP genotypes for about three fifths of the 666 donors were used, and that subset was treated as a discovery cohort. The study profiled the T cell repertoires of under 700 subjects by immunosequencing and related them to cytomegalovirus serostatus. Among over 350 genotyped donors of the cohort, an average of around 240,000 unique TCR beta nucleotide sequences were sequenced per donor, roughly a sixth of them non-productive. An earlier analysis of 587 of the donors used high-throughput TCR beta sequencing to judge whether each TCR beta V gene segment behaved as functional or pseudogenic. Of the roughly 430 genotyped donors, around 81% fell in the genetic ancestry cluster associated with self-reported Caucasian donors. A handful of DR-DQ haplotypes were treated as single units for association and clustering because of strong linkage in the cohort. Every repertoire in the discovery cohort had been generated on one and the same sequencing platform. The study aimed to test whether cataloging public T cell receptors could reveal signatures of past pathogen exposure. Besides the first cohort of approximately 710 subjects, a separate validation cohort made up of 95 to 150 different subjects was used. An early release covering about 600 HLA-typed donors comprised about 320 gigabases of sequencing data and roughly 85 million unique TCR sequences. Rather than using new phenotypic data, the later analysis identified candidate immune exposures from TCR beta sequences and from how often those sequences occurred across donors.

The method behind the library was the immunoSEQ multiplex PCR assay. For the multiplex PCR, a mixture combining 60 forward primers for TCR Vbeta segments and 13 reverse primers for TCR Jbeta segments was used. The CDR3 region of rearranged TCR beta genes was amplified from genomic DNA by a multiplex PCR assay. On the Illumina HiSeq System, the amplified TCR beta libraries were sequenced as 87-base-pair reads. Processing in the source paper ran as follows. A later analysis counted tens of millions of unique TCR beta chains across the approximately 700 repertoires, and approximately 11 million of these chains were shared by at least two donors. Raw reads were error-corrected and collapsed into unique sequences by a nearest-neighbor algorithm in which closely related sequences were merged to remove PCR and sequencing errors. V, D and J gene segments were assigned by aligning CDR3 sequences to IMGT reference sequences. For a sequence to be retained, a match of at least six nucleotides was required to both a V gene segment and a J gene segment. Rearrangements were classified as productive when the CDR3 lacked stop codons and remained in frame with V and J, and all other rearrangements were classified as non-productive. CDR3 was defined by IMGT convention, running from the second conserved V-encoded cysteine to the conserved J-encoded phenylalanine. The earlier analysis of some 580 of the donors excluded any sequence lacking an unambiguous match to a single V gene segment. In an earlier analysis of roughly 600 of the donors, a V segment was called functional when productive rearrangements were above 56.7%, and segregating when the standard deviation between donors exceeded 5%. To diagnose cytomegalovirus status from the catalog of TCR beta chain sequences, a statistical classification framework was built. In a later analysis, V and J genes were assigned by comparing TCR nucleotide sequences against IMGT/GENE-DB human TR gene sequences. In a later analysis, CDR3 sequences and most-parsimonious VDJ recombination scenarios were assigned using the TCRdist pipeline. In a later analysis, each TCR beta chain was defined by its CDR3 amino acid sequence together with its V-gene family, and reads lacking a unique V-gene family were excluded. To address suspected cross-contamination and a sequencing artifact, a later analysis removed some 620 highly shared, low-generation-probability nucleotide sequences. In a later analysis, a clonal expansion index for each public chain was calculated from normalized within-repertoire ranks of inferred template counts. In a later analysis, generation probabilities were computed with a VDJ recombination model fitted to out-of-frame rearrangements, and the resulting probabilities were checked against IGoR. A later analysis scored TCR-TCR, TCR-HLA and TCR-CMV co-occurrence with hypergeometric tests, applying a repertoire-size bias correction to TCR pairs. To estimate false discovery rates, a later analysis permuted the HLA or CMV assignments 20 times. In a later analysis, co-occurring TCRs were grouped with DBSCAN, and TCRdist sequence similarity was added when clustering was performed within HLA-allele-positive subsets. For co-occurrence clustering, repertoires with fewer than 30,000 or more than 120,000 public chains were excluded, along with about five repertoires with anomalous nucleotide sharing. The source is immuneACCESS, and TCRdb retained only in-frame sequences with V and J called. Part of the clones is not carried over; for the studies checked, unresolved V genes explain less than half of this, and the remainder is unexplained. V, J and clone size were drawn from that table, and D and trimming were deduced from the DNA. The sample table records under 300,000 clones; roughly 70% of these occur just once. The top ten clonotypes cover 2% to 2.5% of the sample.

The investigation overall reported the following: Most TCR sequences were observed very rarely across donors, whereas some public TCRs were present in many individuals. In both the original and validation cohorts, the classifier was reported to diagnose cytomegalovirus status with high specificity and sensitivity. According to the authors, the approach could potentially be generalized to other disease states and immunological phenotypes. HLA typing was unavailable for some donors at each locus, so association tests used only the typed subset. Compared with the 666-donor mean, donors in an Asian-associated ancestry cluster had fewer N-insertions in productive TCRs, according to a later genetic analysis. In this cohort, only TCR beta chains were sequenced, and detectable features were limited by the absence of alpha or paired-chain data. In an earlier analysis of around 600 of the donors, most TCR beta V segments appeared in productive rearrangements about 90% or about 30% of the time, broadly matching IMGT annotations. Linkage disequilibrium might explain the correlated functional status among segregating V segments, but an unknown experimental factor could not be ruled out. In a later analysis, several top co-occurrence clusters were reported to appear linked to parvovirus B19, influenza, CMV and Epstein-Barr virus. Three of the identified cytomegalovirus-associated TCR beta chains were confirmed in vitro to be specific for cytomegalovirus antigens. In a later analysis, most CMV-associated TCR beta chains were found to appear HLA-restricted, with HLA associations seemingly driven largely by CMV exposure. Some 15 rarely observed V segments, including chromosome 9 orphons, were excluded from the earlier analysis of about 600 of the donors because counts were too low. Immune exposure information for the cohort was limited to CMV serostatus. According to a later analysis, TCR association rates differed among HLA loci, with DRB1 alleles showing the most associated TCRs and HLA-C alleles showing the fewest. A total of 150 to 200 TCR beta chains were listed by the study as associated with cytomegalovirus. A cluster of highly shared sequence variants was judged likely to represent a technical artifact of the sequencing pipeline. Specific HLA alleles were associated with 16,951 TCR beta sequences at a false discovery rate of 0.05 in a later analysis. Assigning TCR associations to individual alleles was difficult when HLA alleles, especially DR and DQ, strongly co-occurred. The presence/absence analyses assumed that sequencing depth was roughly uniform across donors, and that assumption may not be true. A further reported finding was that TCR beta sequences accurately predicted the HLA-A and HLA-B alleles for most subjects in the first cohort. Compared with equally common non-associated chains, HLA-associated TCR beta chains in a later analysis were more clonally expanded and had lower generation probabilities. V-gene and J-gene trimming of TCR beta chains was associated with a missense DCLRE1C variant in a later genetic analysis, and the association was replicated in an independent cohort.

The cohort consisted of 650 to 700 healthy bone marrow donors. All cohort members were sampled while nominally healthy, although unrecorded immune exposures were likely present. The donor tested CMV seronegative and was one of the 352 seronegative cohort members. Each donor provided a peripheral blood sample, and peripheral blood mononuclear cells were used for TCR beta sequencing. Genomic DNA was extracted from the blood cell samples with the Qiagen DNeasy Blood Extraction Kit. About this clone itself: There is no known antigen for this receptor. Per-base qualities were not stored, and no clone one base away is much larger.

The clonotype was recovered from a female donor in good health and CMV-seronegative. The sample taken for sequencing was PBMCs.

The CDR3: CASGSPGQGGFNEQFF. The sequenced DNA: TGTGCTAGTGGTTCGCCGGGACAGGGTGGTTTCAATGAGCAGTTCTTC. The V and J genes are TRBV12-5 and TRBJ2-1; TRBD1 lines up with 9 middle nucleotides. Based on the germline V gene, the CDR1 and CDR2 sequences are LGHNT and FRNRAP. Counted from cysteine to phenylalanine, this CDR3 has 16 amino acids. The CDR3 DNA has 48 bases and is translated from base 1. Germline trimming: 4 bases from V, 6 bases from J; junction bases outside gene matches: 10.